This T cell receptor beta chain was captured by sequencing in a study of CD4+ T cells in melanoma (dated by TCRdb to between 2021 and 2024). For context, the study as a whole: The study investigated neoantigen-specific CD4+ T cells in human melanoma. General study outcomes and caveats: According to the report, neoantigen-specific CD4+ T cells in melanoma displayed diverse differentiation states. The report described a correlation between neoantigen-specific CD4+ T cells and the function of CD8+ T cells, macrophages and B cells.

As for this clone: The specificity of this receptor is unknown. No per-base quality is available; no much larger clone lies one base away.

The CDR3 holds 12 amino acids from the cysteine to the phenylalanine. Only the CDR3 part of the read is kept: 36 bases, read in frame from the first base. The germline V gene provides CDR1 SQVTM and CDR2 ANQGSEA. A distance of 6 bases separates the germline ends of V and J, which lose 0 bases and 6 bases respectively. The donors were melanoma patients. Receptor amplification or capture employed the immunoSEQ multiplex PCR assay. The table comes from immuneACCESS by way of TCRdb, which keeps in-frame sequences with V and J called. Part of the clones is missing from these tables; in studies checked, under half for an unresolved V gene and the rest for unknown reasons. The sample data list some 7,100 clones, and about 50% of these were observed just once. The ten largest make up 15% to 20% of the sample.

The material sequenced was cells from a culture (not recorded whether cultured in vitro). Recombination linked TRBV29-1 to TRBJ2-1, with the D segment identity uncertain. The sequence came from a human donor with melanoma. For the CDR3, the sequence is CSVEDKFNEQFF. The sequenced DNA is TGCAGCGTTGAAGATAAATTCAATGAGCAGTTCTTC.